A selection of T cell receptor beta chains follows, all from one sample in a study of post-analysis software for immune sequencing data. Each CDR3 protein is one row after TCRdb ran MiXCR on the PCR reads. The sample contains a few hundred thousand distinct CDR3 sequences, 30% to 45% of which appear only once. What was sequenced was blood. The receptors were gathered from a girl aged 5-17 years with multiple sclerosis. CDR3s include the opening cysteine and the closing phenylalanine or tryptophan. The D gene is left open where the match is weak. The size entry is marked missing in some rows and otherwise reads once, few, many or a size class.

TRBJ2-7	TRBV5-1	-	-	CASSQFSTGRVAYEQYF	TGCGCCAGCAGCCAATTTTCGACAGGGAGGGTAGCCTACGAGCAGTACTTC
TRBJ1-1	TRBV29-1	few	-	CSVHGLNTEAFF	TGCAGCGTTCATGGACTGAACACTGAAGCTTTCTTT
TRBJ2-5	TRBV11-2	-	TRBD1	CASSRQGAFQETQYF	TGTGCCAGCAGCCGGCAGGGGGCCTTTCAAGAGACCCAGTACTTC
TRBJ2-3	TRBV4-1	-	TRBD1	CASSPGQGVSDTQYF	TGCGCCAGCAGCCCTGGACAGGGCGTTTCGGATACGCAGTATTTT
TRBJ1-4	TRBV29-1	-	-	CSAEGGEHEKLFF	TGCAGCGCTGAAGGGGGGGAACATGAAAAACTGTTTTTT
TRBJ2-1	TRBV4-3	-	TRBD1	CASSQVGDRGGNEQFF	TGCGCCAGCAGCCAAGTAGGGGACAGGGGTGGCAATGAGCAGTTCTTC
TRBJ2-1	TRBV4-1	-	-	CASSQLTGTPAVVQFF	TGCGCCAGCAGCCAACTTACCGGGACTCCCGCTGTAGTGCAGTTCTTC
TRBJ2-7	TRBV6-5	few	TRBD1	CASSYLQGAYEQYF	TGTGCCAGCAGTTACCTACAGGGGGCCTACGAGCAGTACTTC
TRBJ2-5	TRBV21-1	-	-	CASSKVGVEGQETQYF	TGTGCCAGCAGCAAAGTTGGGGTGGAGGGCCAAGAGACCCAGTACTTC
TRBJ2-3	TRBV20-1	-	-	CSAIRRGPDTQYF	TGCAGTGCTATTCGGCGGGGCCCAGATACGCAGTATTTT
TRBJ2-3	TRBV4-1	-	-	CASSRGFSTDTQYF	TGCGCCAGCAGCCGGGGCTTTAGCACAGATACGCAGTATTTT
TRBJ2-7	TRBV4-2	few	TRBD2	CASSQTSGATYEQYF	TGTGCCAGCAGCCAGACTAGCGGGGCCACCTACGAGCAGTACTTC
TRBJ2-1	TRBV12-3/TRBV12-4	-	TRBD2	CASSLWAGAYNEQFF	TGTGCCAGCAGTTTATGGGCGGGGGCCTACAATGAGCAGTTCTTC
TRBJ2-7	TRBV5-1	-	-	CASSFPIAESLYNEQYF	TGCGCCAGCAGCTTCCCAATAGCGGAGTCTCTTTACAATGAGCAGTACTTC
TRBJ2-1	TRBV10-3	many	TRBD2	CAITQRGGDNEQFF	TGTGCCATCACCCAGCGGGGGGGGGACAATGAGCAGTTCTTC
TRBJ2-5	TRBV6-5	few	TRBD2	CASATYGGKETQYF	TGTGCCTCAGCCACTTACGGGGGGAAAGAGACCCAGTACTTC
TRBJ2-4	TRBV28	-	TRBD2	CASSPRGALAKSIQYF	TGCGCCAGCAGTCCGCGGGGGGCCCTAGCCAAAAGCATTCAGTACTTC